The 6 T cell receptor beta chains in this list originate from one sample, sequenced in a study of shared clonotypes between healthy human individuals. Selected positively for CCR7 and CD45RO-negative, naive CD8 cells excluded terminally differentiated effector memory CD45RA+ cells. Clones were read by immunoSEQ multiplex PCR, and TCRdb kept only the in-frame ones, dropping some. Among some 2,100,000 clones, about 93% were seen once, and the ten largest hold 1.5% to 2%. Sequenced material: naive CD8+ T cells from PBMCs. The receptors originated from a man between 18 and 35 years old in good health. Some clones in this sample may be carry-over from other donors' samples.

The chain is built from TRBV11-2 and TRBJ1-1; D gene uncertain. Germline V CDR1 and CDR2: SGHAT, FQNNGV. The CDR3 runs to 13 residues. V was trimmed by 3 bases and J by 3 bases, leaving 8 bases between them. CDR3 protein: CASSFSADTEAFF. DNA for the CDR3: TGTGCCAGCAGCTTTTCAGCTGACACTGAAGCTTTCTTT. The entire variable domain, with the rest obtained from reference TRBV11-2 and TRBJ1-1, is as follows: EAGVAQSPRYKIIEKRQSVAFWCNPISGHATLYWYQQILGQGPKLLIQFQNNGVVDDSQLPKDRFSAERLKGVDSTLKIQPAKLEDSAVYLCASSFSADTEAFFGQGTRLTVV.

The CDR3 DNA reads TGTGCCAGCCCGGTCCGGGCTGGCGGGAGTTACGAGCAGTACTTC. Amino acid sequence: CASPVRAGGSYEQYF. The chain carries TRBV6-1 and TRBJ2-7; 7 positions agree with TRBD2. V lost 8 bases, J lost 4 bases, and 14 bases stayed unmatched. From germline, CDR1 is MNHNS and CDR2 SASEGT. The length of the CDR3 is 15 residues.

The CDR3 sequence: CASSSRQGSGEQYF. For the CDR3, the DNA is TGTGCCAGCAGCTCCCGACAGGGCTCAGGCGAGCAGTACTTC. This sequence joins TRBV11-2 and TRBJ2-7; 7 nucleotides match TRBD1. CDR1 is SGHAT, CDR2 FQNNGV, per germline. CDR3 length equals 14 residues. The J segment lost 6 bases and the V segment lost 4 bases, leaving 9 bases of the junction unmatched.

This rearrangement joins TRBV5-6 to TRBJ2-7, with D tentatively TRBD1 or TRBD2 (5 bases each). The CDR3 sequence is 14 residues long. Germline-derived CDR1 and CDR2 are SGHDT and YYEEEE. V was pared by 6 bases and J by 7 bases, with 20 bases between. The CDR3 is CASNPGTPSTEQYF. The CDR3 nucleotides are TGTGCCAGCAACCCAGGGACCCCATCTACGGAGCAGTACTTC.

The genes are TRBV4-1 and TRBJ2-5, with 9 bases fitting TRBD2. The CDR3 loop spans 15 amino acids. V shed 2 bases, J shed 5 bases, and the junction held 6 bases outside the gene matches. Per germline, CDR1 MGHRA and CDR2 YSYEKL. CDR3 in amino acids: CASSQRTSVGETQYF. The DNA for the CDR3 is TGCGCCAGCAGCCAACGGACTAGCGTTGGGGAGACCCAGTACTTC.

The chain's CDR3 is CSVEGAGPSVWEAFF. The DNA for the CDR3 is TGCAGCGTTGAAGGTGCGGGTCCGTCGGTCTGGGAAGCTTTCTTT. The chain links TRBV29-1 to TRBJ1-1; D call uncertain. V gave up 1 base and J gave up 8 bases, with 20 bases separating them. CDR3 length equals 15 residues. Per germline, CDR1 SQVTM and CDR2 ANQGSEA.